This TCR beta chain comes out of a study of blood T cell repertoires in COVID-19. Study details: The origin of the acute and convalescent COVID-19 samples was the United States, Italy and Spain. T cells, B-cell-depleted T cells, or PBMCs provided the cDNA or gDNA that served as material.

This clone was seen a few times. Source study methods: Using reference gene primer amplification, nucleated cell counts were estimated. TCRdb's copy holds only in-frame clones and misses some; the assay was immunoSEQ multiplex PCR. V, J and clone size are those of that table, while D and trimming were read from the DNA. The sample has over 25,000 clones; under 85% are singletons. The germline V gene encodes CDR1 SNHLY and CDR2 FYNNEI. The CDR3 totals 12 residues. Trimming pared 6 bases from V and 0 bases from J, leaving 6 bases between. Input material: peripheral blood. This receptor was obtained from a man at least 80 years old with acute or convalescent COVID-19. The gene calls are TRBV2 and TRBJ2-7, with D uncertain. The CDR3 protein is CASRAFSYEQYF. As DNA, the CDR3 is TGTGCCAGCAGGGCATTCTCCTACGAGCAGTACTTC.